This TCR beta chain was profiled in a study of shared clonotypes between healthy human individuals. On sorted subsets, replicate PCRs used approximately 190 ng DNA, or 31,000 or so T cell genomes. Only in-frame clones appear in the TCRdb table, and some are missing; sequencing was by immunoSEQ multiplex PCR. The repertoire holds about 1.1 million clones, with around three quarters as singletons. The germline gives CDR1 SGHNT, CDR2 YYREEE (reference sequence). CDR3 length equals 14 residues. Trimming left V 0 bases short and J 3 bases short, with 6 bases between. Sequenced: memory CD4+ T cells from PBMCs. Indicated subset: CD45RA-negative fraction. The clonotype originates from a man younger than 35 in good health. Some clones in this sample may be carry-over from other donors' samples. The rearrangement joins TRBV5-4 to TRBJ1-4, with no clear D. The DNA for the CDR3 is TGTGCCAGCAGCTTGGATGGGGCTAATGAAAAACTGTTTTTT. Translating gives CASSLDGANEKLFF.